The next 28 T cell receptor beta chains were all read from a single sample in a study of cytomegalovirus exposure and HLA in healthy donors. Profiled with immunoSEQ multiplex PCR; TCRdb holds only in-frame clones, not every one. The sample records fewer than 90,000 clones, 94% being singletons. The sample comprised PBMCs. These receptors were obtained from a young woman in good health and CMV-seronegative.

The V and J genes are TRBV10-3 and TRBJ2-2; TRBD1 agrees at 7 bases. V lost 11 bases to trimming and J lost 7 bases; unmatched junction nucleotides: 13. Germline CDR1 reads ENHRY; CDR2 reads SYGVKD. This CDR3 has 14 residues. The CDR3 DNA follows: TGTGCCTCTACGGACAGGCCAAGTGGCGGGGAGCTGTTTTTT. Translated: CASTDRPSGGELFF.

The chain links TRBV28 to TRBJ2-2; perhaps TRBD1 as D (6 bases). This CDR3 is 14 amino acids long. V was trimmed by 6 bases and J by 7 bases, leaving 15 bases between them. Germline assignment: CDR1 MDHEN and CDR2 SYDVKM. The CDR3 spells CASRHGTGIGELFF. The CDR3 nucleotides are TGTGCCAGCAGACATGGAACAGGGATCGGGGAGCTGTTTTTT.

This rearrangement joins TRBV13 to TRBJ2-7; 7 positions match TRBD2. The CDR3 extends over 15 amino acids. The V gene's germline CDR1 is PRHDT and CDR2 FYEKMQ (reference sequence). The junction had 6 bases not matched to a gene; V was cut back by 2 bases and J by 2 bases. CDR3 coding DNA: TGTGCCAGCAGCTTATCTTCTAGCGGAACCTACGAGCAGTACTTC. Encoded protein: CASSLSSSGTYEQYF.

The V gene is TRBV18, the J gene TRBJ1-5; 7 bases agree with TRBD1. The CDR3 consists of 13 residues. Germline V gene data show CDR1 as KGHSH and CDR2 as LQKENI. Trimming cost V 5 bases and J 4 bases; bases outside gene matches: 2. CDR3 DNA: TGTGCCAGCTCATCGACAGGGAATCAGCCCCAGCATTTT. It specifies CASSSTGNQPQHF.

The V and J genes are TRBV6-5 and TRBJ2-2; 7 bases fit TRBD2. J was trimmed by 6 bases and V by 7 bases; bases with no gene match: 11. Germline-derived CDR1 and CDR2 are MNHEY and SVGAGI. The CDR3 length is 15 residues. The CDR3 region has the DNA TGTGCCAGCAACCAACTAGGGAGGGATTCCGGGGAGCTGTTTTTT. The encoded protein is CASNQLGRDSGELFF.

The chain joins TRBV28 to TRBJ1-2; D not certain. Germline V lookup: CDR1 MDHEN, CDR2 SYDVKM. The CDR3 has 14 amino acids. V lost 0 bases and J lost 0, with 5 bases in between. CDR3 nucleotides: TGTGCCAGCAGTTTATGGTCGGCTAACTATGGCTACACCTTC. The encoded protein is CASSLWSANYGYTF.

V and J are TRBV30 and TRBJ2-7, with D possibly TRBD1 on 7 matching bases. Germline V gene sequence: CDR1 GTSNPN, CDR2 SVGIG (reference sequence). The CDR3 contains 12 residues. V lost 1 base to trimming and J lost 7 bases, with 11 bases between them. This CDR3 reads CAWSEGAGEQYF. CDR3 sequence (DNA): TGTGCCTGGAGTGAGGGGGCGGGGGAGCAGTACTTC.

The rearrangement uses TRBV6-4 and TRBJ2-1; 8 bases line up with TRBD2. CDR3 length: 15 residues. Trimming at V came to 6 bases and at J to 3 bases, leaving 7 bases not matched to a gene. CDR1 and CDR2 (germline): MRHNA, SNTAGT. DNA for the CDR3: TGTGCCAGCAGCCAGGGACTAGGGATCTACAATGAGCAGTTCTTC. Translated: CASSQGLGIYNEQFF.

Worth noting for this clone: A read error may explain this, as a much larger clone is one base away. The gene calls are TRBV6-4 and TRBJ2-1, with 10 nucleotides matching TRBD2. Germline CDR1 reads MRHNA; CDR2 reads SNTAGT. With V trimmed by 0 bases and J by 9 bases, 5 bases remained unmatched. The CDR3 loop spans 15 amino acids. CDR3 residues: CASSDSSGGFTEQFF. In nucleotides, the CDR3 is TGTGCCAGCAGTGACTCTAGCGGGGGGTTCACTGAGCAGTTCTTC.

V is TRBV30 and J is TRBJ2-7; 8 bases agree with TRBD2. J gave up 0 bases and V 3 bases, and 4 bases lay outside the gene matches. The germline CDR1 and CDR2 sequences are GTSNPN and SVGIG (reference sequence). This CDR3 has 14 residues. The chain's CDR3 is CAWRVAGGSYEQYF. For the CDR3, the DNA is TGTGCCTGGAGAGTTGCGGGGGGCTCCTACGAGCAGTACTTC.

The rearrangement uses TRBV11-3 and TRBJ2-1; 7 bases are shared with TRBD2. V shed 6 bases and J 7 bases; nucleotides not matched to a gene: 9. Looked up from germline, CDR1 is SGHNT and CDR2 is YENEEA. The CDR3 extends over 14 amino acids. The CDR3 nucleotides read TGTGCCAGCAGTGTCGGCGGGGGAGGGAATGAGCAGTTCTTC. Its protein is CASSVGGGGNEQFF.

Only a few counts were recorded for this clone. This sequence joins TRBV30 and TRBJ2-5; 8 nucleotides agree with TRBD1. V shed 4 bases and J 3 bases; nucleotides not matched to a gene: 7. Germline V gene sequence: CDR1 GTSNPN, CDR2 SVGIG (reference sequence). This CDR3 is 14 amino acids long. CDR3 in amino acids: CAWTSGGVKETQYF. The CDR3 bases are TGTGCCTGGACTTCAGGGGGCGTGAAAGAGACCCAGTACTTC.

The chain has TRBV30 and TRBJ1-2; TRBD1 matches at 10 bases. V was clipped by 4 bases and J by 3 bases; unmatched bases: 11. CDR1 and CDR2 (germline): GTSNPN, SVGIG (reference sequence). The CDR3 sequence is 16 residues long. The DNA for the CDR3 is TGTGCCTGGAAATCCTCGGGACAGGGGCCGTACTATGGCTACACCTTC. Translating gives CAWKSSGQGPYYGYTF.

The V and J genes are TRBV4-3 and TRBJ1-2; 9 nucleotides align to TRBD1. The CDR3 runs 14 residues. Germline assignment: CDR1 LGHNA and CDR2 YSLEER. V shed 1 base and J 8 bases; nucleotides not matched to a gene: 5. DNA for the CDR3: TGCGCCAGCAGCCAAGCACAGGGGGCTGGCGGCTACACCTTC. This codes for CASSQAQGAGGYTF.

The chain carries TRBV6-5 and TRBJ1-1, with TRBD1 matching 8 bases. The CDR3 length is 13 residues. The V and J ends lost 6 bases and 10 bases, in that order; junction bases with no gene match: 10. Looked up from germline, CDR1 is MNHEY and CDR2 is SVGAGI. CDR3 nucleotide sequence: TGTGCCAGCAGCATTGGGACAGGTCTTCCAGCTTTCTTT. It translates to CASSIGTGLPAFF.

CDR3 DNA sequence: TGTGCCAGCAATGGACAGGGTGAAGCTTTCTTT. Residues: CASNGQGEAFF. This chain links TRBV6-5 with TRBJ1-1; 8 positions match TRBD1. Trimming at V came to 7 bases and at J to 7 bases, leaving 2 bases not matched to a gene. Germline-derived CDR1 and CDR2 are MNHEY and SVGAGI. CDR3 length equals 11 residues.

The chain recombines TRBV4-3 with TRBJ1-1, with TRBD1 matching over 9 bases. J gave up 0 bases and V 3 bases, and 5 bases lay outside the gene matches. Germline-derived CDR1 and CDR2 are LGHNA and YSLEER. CDR3 length equals 16 residues. The CDR3 sequence is CASSHRTGAMNTEAFF. As DNA, the CDR3 is TGCGCCAGCAGCCACCGGACAGGGGCTATGAACACTGAAGCTTTCTTT.

The chain couples TRBV29-1 to TRBJ2-2; TRBD2 matches 7 bases. CDR1 and CDR2 from the germline V gene are SQVTM and ANQGSEA. V lost 6 bases and J lost 0; bases outside the gene matches: 4. The length of the CDR3 is 14 residues. CDR3: CSVLSGANTGELFF. The CDR3 DNA is TGCAGCGTGCTCAGCGGGGCGAACACCGGGGAGCTGTTTTTT.

This clone was recorded only once. CDR3 region: CASSLQGQGTNEKLFF. The CDR3 DNA reads as TGTGCCAGCAGCTTACAGGGACAGGGAACTAATGAAAAACTGTTTTTT. V is TRBV7-2 and J is TRBJ1-4; 9 nucleotides match TRBD1. CDR3 length: 16 residues. Per the germline V gene, CDR1 is SGHTA and CDR2 is FQGNSA. V shed 2 bases, J shed 1 base, and the junction held 2 bases outside the gene matches.

The chain has TRBV30 and TRBJ1-1; D is possibly TRBD1 (5 bases). This CDR3 has 12 residues. V lost 6 bases and J 1 base, leaving 9 bases between the germline ends. Germline CDR1 and CDR2: GTSNPN and SVGIG (reference sequence). The CDR3, as DNA: TGTGCCTGCATTACAGGGAACACTGAAGCTTTCTTT. Residues: CACITGNTEAFF.

Here the CDR3 reads CASSMGASGRSYEQYF. The CDR3 coding sequence is TGTGCCAGTAGTATGGGGGCTAGCGGGAGATCTTACGAGCAGTACTTC. The rearrangement joins TRBV19 to TRBJ2-7, with TRBD2 identical over 10 bases. Unmatched junction bases numbered 9, after V lost 3 bases and J lost 4 bases. This CDR3 is built from 16 residues. Germline CDR1 reads LNHDA; CDR2 reads SQIVND (reference sequence).

The CDR3 DNA is TGTGCCAGCAGCGCCGAAGGGACAGGGTGGTTTGAGCAGTTCTTC. It yields the protein CASSAEGTGWFEQFF. The chain uses TRBV9 and TRBJ2-1; 9 bases are a match to TRBD1. Germline trimming cut 3 bases from V and 9 bases from J; bases unmatched to any gene: 10. Germline CDR1 reads SGDLS; CDR2 reads YYNGEE. The CDR3 totals 15 residues.

The rearrangement joins TRBV9 to TRBJ2-3; D might be TRBD2 (7 bases). Germline CDR1 and CDR2: SGDLS and YYNGEE. The CDR3 runs 17 residues. Trimming shortened V by 0 bases and J by 4 bases, and 18 bases separated the two germline ends. CDR3 region: CASSVVGRGARADTQYF. CDR3 in DNA: TGTGCCAGCAGCGTAGTGGGCCGGGGGGCAAGGGCAGATACGCAGTATTTT.

The rearrangement uses TRBV6-6 and TRBJ2-3; 7 positions agree with TRBD1. Germline V gene sequence: CDR1 MNHNY, CDR2 SVGAGI (reference sequence). V shed 4 bases and J 5 bases; nucleotides not matched to a gene: 6. The length of the CDR3 is 14 residues. As DNA, the CDR3 is TGTGCCAGCAGTTCCAGGGACAGACAAGATACGCAGTATTTT. This gives the protein CASSSRDRQDTQYF.

The DNA of the CDR3 is TGTGCCAGCAGCGTAGGACTAGCGGGAATAAATGAGCAGTTCTTC. This sequence encodes CASSVGLAGINEQFF. This sequence joins TRBV9 and TRBJ2-1, with 11 bases matching TRBD2. Germline CDR1 and CDR2: SGDLS and YYNGEE. Trimming at V came to 0 bases and at J to 7 bases, leaving 3 bases not matched to a gene. The CDR3 contains 15 residues.

The chain employs TRBV11-2 and TRBJ2-2; 15 nucleotides match TRBD2. Looked up from germline, CDR1 is SGHAT and CDR2 is FQNNGV. The CDR3 has 18 residues. J gave up 0 bases and V 6 bases, and 5 bases lay outside the gene matches. The CDR3 loop is CASRPGLAGGANTGELFF. CDR3 DNA: TGTGCCAGCAGGCCGGGACTAGCGGGGGGAGCGAACACCGGGGAGCTGTTTTTT.

The gene calls are TRBV5-1 and TRBJ2-5; perhaps TRBD1 as D (6 bases). V dropped 2 bases and J dropped 2 bases, with 10 bases sitting between them. Per the germline V gene, CDR1 is SGHRS and CDR2 is YFSETQ. The CDR3 is 14 residues long. In DNA, the CDR3 is TGCGCCAGCAGCTTAGCTGGACAGCAAGAGACCCAGTACTTC. Translating gives CASSLAGQQETQYF.

The chain employs TRBV6-5 and TRBJ2-7; 10 nucleotides line up with TRBD2. The germline V gene has CDR1 MNHEY and CDR2 SVGAGI. J lost 7 bases, V lost 0 bases, and 3 bases had no gene match. The CDR3 has 14 amino acids. This chain's CDR3 is CASSYSKRGGEQYF. The CDR3 region has the DNA TGTGCCAGCAGTTACTCGAAGCGGGGGGGTGAGCAGTACTTC.